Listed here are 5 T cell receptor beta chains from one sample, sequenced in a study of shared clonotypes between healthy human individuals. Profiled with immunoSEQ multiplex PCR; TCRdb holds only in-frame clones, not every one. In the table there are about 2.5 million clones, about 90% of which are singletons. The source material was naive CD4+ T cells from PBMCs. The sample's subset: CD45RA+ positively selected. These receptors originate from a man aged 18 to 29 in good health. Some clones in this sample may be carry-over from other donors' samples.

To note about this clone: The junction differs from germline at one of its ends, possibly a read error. CDR3 region: CASQGRQGSDEQYF. The CDR3 region has the DNA TGTGCCAGCCAGGGGAGACAGGGCTCCGACGAGCAGTACTTC. The chain uses TRBV11-1 and TRBJ2-7, with TRBD1 matching over 7 bases. The length of the CDR3 is 14 residues. Germline V gene data show CDR1 as SGHAT and CDR2 as FQDESV (reference sequence).

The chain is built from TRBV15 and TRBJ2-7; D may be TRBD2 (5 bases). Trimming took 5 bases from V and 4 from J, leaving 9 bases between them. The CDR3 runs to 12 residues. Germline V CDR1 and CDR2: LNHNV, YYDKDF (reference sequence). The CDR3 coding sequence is TGTGCCACCAGCCCTTCGGGGTACGAGCAGTACTTC. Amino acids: CATSPSGYEQYF. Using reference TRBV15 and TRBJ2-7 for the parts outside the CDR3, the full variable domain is DAMVIQNPRYQVTQFGKPVTLSCSQTLNHNVMYWYQQKSSQAPKLLFHYYDKDFNNEADTPDNFQSRRPNTSFCFLDIRSPGLGDTAMYLCATSPSGYEQYFGPGTRLTVT.

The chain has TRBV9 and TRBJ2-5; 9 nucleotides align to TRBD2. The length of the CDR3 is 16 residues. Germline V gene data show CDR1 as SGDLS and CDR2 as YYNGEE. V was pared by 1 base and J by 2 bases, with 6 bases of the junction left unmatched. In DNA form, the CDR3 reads TGTGCCAGCAGCGTAATAGCTAGCGGGGCTCAAGAGACCCAGTACTTC. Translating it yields CASSVIASGAQETQYF.

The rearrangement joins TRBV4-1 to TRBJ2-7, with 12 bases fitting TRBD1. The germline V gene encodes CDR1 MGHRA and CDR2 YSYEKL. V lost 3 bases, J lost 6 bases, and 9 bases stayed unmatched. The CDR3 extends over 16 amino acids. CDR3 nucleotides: TGCGCCAGCAGCCAGGGGACAGGGGGCGCGACGACCGAGCAGTACTTC. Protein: CASSQGTGGATTEQYF.

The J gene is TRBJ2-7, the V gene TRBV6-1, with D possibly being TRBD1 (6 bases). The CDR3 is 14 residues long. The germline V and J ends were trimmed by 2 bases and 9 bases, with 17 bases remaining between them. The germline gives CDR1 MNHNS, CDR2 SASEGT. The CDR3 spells CASSENLDSRGQYF. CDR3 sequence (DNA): TGTGCCAGCAGTGAAAACTTGGACAGCCGGGGGCAGTACTTC.